Listed here is a single TCR beta chain. Its antigen is undetermined. CDR1 is MDHEN and CDR2 is SYDVKM in the germline V gene. Trimming removed 5 bases from V and 4 bases from J; junction bases left unmatched: 18. CDR3 length: 19 residues. Method: immunoSEQ multiplex PCR; TCRdb's copy keeps in-frame clones and lacks some. Among 2 million to 2.5 million clones, more than 85% were seen once, and the ten largest hold roughly 0.36%. This sample was included in a study of shared clonotypes between healthy human individuals. Study observations and caveats: Across a handful of donors, naive CD4 shared around 5.1%, naive CD8 3.5% to 4%, memory CD4 2.3%, memory CD8 approximately 0.4%.

The donor population consisted of healthy HIV-negative adults with no recent acute infections or vaccinations. Sequenced: naive CD4+ T cells from PBMCs. Subset noted: CD45RA+ positively selected. The TCR originated in a man younger than 35 in good health. Some clones in this sample may be carry-over from other donors' samples. The rearrangement joins TRBV28 to TRBJ2-3; TRBD1 matches 10 bases. CDR3 amino acids: CASSERQGARGLVADTQYF. The CDR3 DNA sequence: TGTGCCAGCAGTGAGAGACAGGGGGCGCGAGGGTTGGTTGCAGATACGCAGTATTTT.